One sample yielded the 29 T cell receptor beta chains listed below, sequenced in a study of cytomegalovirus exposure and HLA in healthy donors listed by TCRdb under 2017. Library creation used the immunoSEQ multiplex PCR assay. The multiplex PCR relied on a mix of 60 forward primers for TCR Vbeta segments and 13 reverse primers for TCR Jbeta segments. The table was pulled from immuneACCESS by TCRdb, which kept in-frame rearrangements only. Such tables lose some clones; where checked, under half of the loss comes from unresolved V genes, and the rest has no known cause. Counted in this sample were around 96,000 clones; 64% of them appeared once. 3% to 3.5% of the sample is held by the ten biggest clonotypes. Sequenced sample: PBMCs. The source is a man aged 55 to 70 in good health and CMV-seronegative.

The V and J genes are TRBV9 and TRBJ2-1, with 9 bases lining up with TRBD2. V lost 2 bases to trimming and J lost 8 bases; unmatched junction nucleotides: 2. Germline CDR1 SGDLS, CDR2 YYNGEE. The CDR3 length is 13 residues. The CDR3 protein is CASSVGLADEQFF. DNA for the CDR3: TGTGCCAGCAGCGTGGGACTAGCCGATGAGCAGTTCTTC.

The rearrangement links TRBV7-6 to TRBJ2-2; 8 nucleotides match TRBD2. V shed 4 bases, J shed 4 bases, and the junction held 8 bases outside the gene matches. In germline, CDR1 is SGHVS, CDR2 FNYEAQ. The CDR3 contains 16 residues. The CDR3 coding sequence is TGTGCCAGCAGCTCGCAAGCGGGGGATGCCACCGGGGAGCTGTTTTTT. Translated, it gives CASSSQAGDATGELFF.

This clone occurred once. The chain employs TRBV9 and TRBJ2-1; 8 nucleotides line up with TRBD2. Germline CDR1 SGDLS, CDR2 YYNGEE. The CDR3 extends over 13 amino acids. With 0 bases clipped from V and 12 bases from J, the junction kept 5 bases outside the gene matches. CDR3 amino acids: CASSVEVGTRQFF. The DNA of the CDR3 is TGTGCCAGCAGCGTAGAGGTGGGGACTAGGCAGTTCTTC.

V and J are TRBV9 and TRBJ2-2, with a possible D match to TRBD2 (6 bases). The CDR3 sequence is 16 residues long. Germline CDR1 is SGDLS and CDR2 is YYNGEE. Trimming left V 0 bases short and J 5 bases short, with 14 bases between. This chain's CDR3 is CASSVAIKAGTGELFF. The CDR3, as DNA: TGTGCCAGCAGCGTAGCAATAAAGGCGGGGACCGGGGAGCTGTTTTTT.

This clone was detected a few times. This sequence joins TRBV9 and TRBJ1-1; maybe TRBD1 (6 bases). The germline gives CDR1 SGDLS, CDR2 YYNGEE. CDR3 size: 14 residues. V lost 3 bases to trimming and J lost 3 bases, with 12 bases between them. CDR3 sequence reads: CASSGIRGHTEAFF. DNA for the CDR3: TGTGCCAGCAGCGGTATCAGGGGACACACTGAAGCTTTCTTT. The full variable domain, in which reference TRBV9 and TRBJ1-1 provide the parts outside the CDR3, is DSGVTQTPKHLITATGQRVTLRCSPRSGDLSVYWYQQSLDQGLQFLIQYYNGEERAKGNILERFSAQQFPDLHSELNLSSLELGDSALYFCASSGIRGHTEAFFGQGTRLTVV.

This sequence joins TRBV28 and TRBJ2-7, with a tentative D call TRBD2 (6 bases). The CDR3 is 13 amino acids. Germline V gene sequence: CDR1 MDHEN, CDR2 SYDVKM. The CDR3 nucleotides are TGTGCCAGCAGTGGCGGAAGACGGGGGTCTTCTTGGGTC. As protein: CASSGGRRGSSWV.

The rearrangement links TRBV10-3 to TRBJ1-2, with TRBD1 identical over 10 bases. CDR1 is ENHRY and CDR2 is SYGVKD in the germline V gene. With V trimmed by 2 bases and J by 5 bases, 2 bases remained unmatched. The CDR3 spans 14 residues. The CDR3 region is CAISEAGQGYGYTF. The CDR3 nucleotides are TGTGCCATCAGTGAGGCGGGACAGGGGTATGGCTACACCTTC.

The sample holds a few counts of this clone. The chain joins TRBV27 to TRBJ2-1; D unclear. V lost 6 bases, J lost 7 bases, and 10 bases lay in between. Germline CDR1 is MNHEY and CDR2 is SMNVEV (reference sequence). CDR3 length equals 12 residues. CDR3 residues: CASRYMSNEQFF. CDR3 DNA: TGTGCCAGCAGATACATGTCGAATGAGCAGTTCTTC.

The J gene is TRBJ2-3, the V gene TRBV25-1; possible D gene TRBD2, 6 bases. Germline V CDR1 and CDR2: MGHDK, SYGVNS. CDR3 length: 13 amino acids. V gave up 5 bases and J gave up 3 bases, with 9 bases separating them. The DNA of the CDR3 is TGTGCCAGCAGTCAGCGGGTAACAGATACGCAGTATTTT. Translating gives CASSQRVTDTQYF. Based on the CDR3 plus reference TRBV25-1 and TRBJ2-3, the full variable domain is EADIYQTPRYLVIGTGKKITLECSQTMGHDKMYWYQQDPGMELHLIHYSYGVNSTEKGDLSSESTVSRIRTEHFPLTLESARPSHTSQYLCASSQRVTDTQYFGPGTRLTVL.

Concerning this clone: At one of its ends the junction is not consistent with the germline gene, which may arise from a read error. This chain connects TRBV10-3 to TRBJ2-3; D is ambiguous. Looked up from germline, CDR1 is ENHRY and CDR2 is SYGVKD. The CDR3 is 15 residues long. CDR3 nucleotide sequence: TGTGCCAGCAGTGAAGCGCTCGGCAGCACAGATACGCAGTATTTT. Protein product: CASSEALGSTDTQYF.

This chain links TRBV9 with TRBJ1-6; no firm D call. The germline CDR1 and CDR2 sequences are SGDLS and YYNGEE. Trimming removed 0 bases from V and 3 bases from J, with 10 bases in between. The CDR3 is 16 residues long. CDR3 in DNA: TGTGCCAGCAGCGTAGCTAGTTCTCACTATAATTCACCCCTCCACTTT. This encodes CASSVASSHYNSPLHF.

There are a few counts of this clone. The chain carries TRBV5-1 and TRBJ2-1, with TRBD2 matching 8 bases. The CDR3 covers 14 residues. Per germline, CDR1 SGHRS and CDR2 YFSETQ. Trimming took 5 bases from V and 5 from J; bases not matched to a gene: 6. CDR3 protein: CASRTTSANNEQFF. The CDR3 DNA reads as TGCGCCAGCAGAACGACTAGCGCGAACAATGAGCAGTTCTTC.

The CDR3 region has the DNA TGTGCCAGCAGCTTAGCCGGGGGGGACTATGGCTACACCTTC. It yields the protein CASSLAGGDYGYTF. This chain links TRBV11-3 with TRBJ1-2; tentatively, D is TRBD1 (5 bases). The germline gives CDR1 SGHNT, CDR2 YENEEA. V was clipped by 1 base and J by 3 bases, with 9 bases between them. This CDR3 comprises 14 residues.

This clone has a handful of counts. DNA for the CDR3: TGTGCCAGCAGGGCCGAGCTAGCGGGCACAGATACGCAGTATTTT. Its protein is CASRAELAGTDTQYF. The chain recombines TRBV2 with TRBJ2-3; 7 bases map to TRBD2. V was pared by 6 bases and J by 1 base, with 7 bases of the junction left unmatched. The CDR3 runs 15 residues. Germline lookup yields CDR1 SNHLY and CDR2 FYNNEI.

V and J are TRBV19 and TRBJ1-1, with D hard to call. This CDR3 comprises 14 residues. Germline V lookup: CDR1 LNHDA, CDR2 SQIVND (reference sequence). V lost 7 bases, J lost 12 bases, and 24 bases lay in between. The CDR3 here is CASISFKSGRETFF. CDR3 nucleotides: TGTGCCAGTATCTCCTTCAAATCGGGTAGGGAGACTTTCTTT.

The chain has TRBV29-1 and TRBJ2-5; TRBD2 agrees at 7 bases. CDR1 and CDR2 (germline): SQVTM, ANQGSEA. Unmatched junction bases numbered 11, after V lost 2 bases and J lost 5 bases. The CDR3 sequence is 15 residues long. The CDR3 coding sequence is TGCAGCGTTGAACCCTTATGGCGGGAGAAGGAGACCCAGTACTTC. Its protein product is CSVEPLWREKETQYF.

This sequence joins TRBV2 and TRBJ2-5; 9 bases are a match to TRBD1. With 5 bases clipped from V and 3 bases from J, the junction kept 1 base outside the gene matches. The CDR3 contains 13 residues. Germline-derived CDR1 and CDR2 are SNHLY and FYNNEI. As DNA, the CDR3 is TGTGCCAGCAGTTGGGACAGGGAAGAGACCCAGTACTTC. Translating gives CASSWDREETQYF.

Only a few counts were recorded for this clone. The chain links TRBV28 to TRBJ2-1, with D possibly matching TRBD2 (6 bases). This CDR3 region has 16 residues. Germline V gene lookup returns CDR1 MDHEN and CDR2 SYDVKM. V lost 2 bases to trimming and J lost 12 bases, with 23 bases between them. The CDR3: CASSLSRGTGQSGQFF. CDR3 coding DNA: TGTGCCAGCAGTTTAAGCCGGGGGACGGGTCAATCTGGGCAGTTCTTC.

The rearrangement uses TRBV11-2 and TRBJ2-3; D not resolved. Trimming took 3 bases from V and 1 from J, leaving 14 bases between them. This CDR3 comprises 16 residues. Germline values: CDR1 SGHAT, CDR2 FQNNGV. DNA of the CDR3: TGTGCCAGCAGCTTCTTCCTTCGTCTTGGCACAGATACGCAGTATTTT. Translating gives CASSFFLRLGTDTQYF. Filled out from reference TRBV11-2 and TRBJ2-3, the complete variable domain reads EAGVAQSPRYKIIEKRQSVAFWCNPISGHATLYWYQQILGQGPKLLIQFQNNGVVDDSQLPKDRFSAERLKGVDSTLKIQPAKLEDSAVYLCASSFFLRLGTDTQYFGPGTRLTVL.

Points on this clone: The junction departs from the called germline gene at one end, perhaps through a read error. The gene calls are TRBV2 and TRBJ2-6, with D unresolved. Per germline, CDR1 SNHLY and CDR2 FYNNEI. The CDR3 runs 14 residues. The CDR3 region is CVSSGYSGANVLTF. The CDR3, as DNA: TGTGTCAGCAGTGGCTACTCTGGGGCCAACGTCCTGACTTTC.

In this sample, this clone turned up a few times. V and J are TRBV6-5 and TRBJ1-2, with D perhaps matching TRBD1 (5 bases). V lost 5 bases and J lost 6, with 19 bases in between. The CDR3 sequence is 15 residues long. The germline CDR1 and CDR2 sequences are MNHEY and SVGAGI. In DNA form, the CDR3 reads TGTGCCAGCAGTCTCAGTGGGGGGATGCAGAATGGCTACACCTTC. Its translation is CASSLSGGMQNGYTF.

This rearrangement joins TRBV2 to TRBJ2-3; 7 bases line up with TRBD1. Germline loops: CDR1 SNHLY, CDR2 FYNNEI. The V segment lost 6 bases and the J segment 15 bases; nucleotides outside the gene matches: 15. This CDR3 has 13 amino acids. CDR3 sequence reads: CASRGTAGTHQYF. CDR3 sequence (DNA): TGTGCCAGCAGGGGGACAGCCGGGACGCATCAATATTTT.

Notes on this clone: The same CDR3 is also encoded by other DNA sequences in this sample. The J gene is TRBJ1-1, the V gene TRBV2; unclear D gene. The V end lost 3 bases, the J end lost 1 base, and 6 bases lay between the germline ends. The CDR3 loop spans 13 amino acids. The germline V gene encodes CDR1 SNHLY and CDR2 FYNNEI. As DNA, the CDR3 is TGTGCCAGCAGTGATTCAGGGAACACTGAAGCTTTCTTT. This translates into CASSDSGNTEAFF. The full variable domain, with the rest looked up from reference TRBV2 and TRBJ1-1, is EPEVTQTPSHQVTQMGQEVILRCVPISNHLYFYWYRQILGQKVEFLVSFYNNEISEKSEIFDDQFSVERPDGSNFTLKIRSTKLEDSAMYFCASSDSGNTEAFFGQGTRLTVV.

The CDR3 sequence: CASRDWAGRLAGANEQFF. CDR3 bases: TGCGCCAGCAGGGATTGGGCAGGCCGACTAGCGGGAGCGAATGAGCAGTTCTTC. The V and J genes are TRBV10-2 and TRBJ2-1; 12 bases match TRBD2. Germline V lookup: CDR1 WSHSY, CDR2 SAAADI. V gave up 6 bases and J gave up 7 bases; unmatched junction bases: 16. The CDR3 sequence is 18 residues long.

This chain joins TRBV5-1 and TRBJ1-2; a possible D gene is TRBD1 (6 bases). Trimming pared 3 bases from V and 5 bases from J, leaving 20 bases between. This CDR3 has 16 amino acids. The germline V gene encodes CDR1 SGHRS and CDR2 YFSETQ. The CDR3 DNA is TGCGCCAGCAGCTCCTTCCGGGGGGCGCCTCTATATGGCTACACCTTC. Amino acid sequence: CASSSFRGAPLYGYTF.

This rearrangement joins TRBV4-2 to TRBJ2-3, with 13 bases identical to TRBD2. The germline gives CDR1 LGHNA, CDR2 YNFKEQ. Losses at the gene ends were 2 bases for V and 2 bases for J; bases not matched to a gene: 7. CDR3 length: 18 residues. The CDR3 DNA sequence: TGTGCCAGCAGCCAAAACTCCGGGACTAGCGGGATCACAGATACGCAGTATTTT. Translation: CASSQNSGTSGITDTQYF.

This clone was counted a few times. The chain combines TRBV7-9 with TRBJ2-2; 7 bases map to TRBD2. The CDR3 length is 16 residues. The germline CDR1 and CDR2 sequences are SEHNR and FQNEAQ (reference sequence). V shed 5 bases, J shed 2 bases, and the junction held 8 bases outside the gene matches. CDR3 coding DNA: TGTGCCAGCAGCCCACGGGGACTACTCAACACCGGGGAGCTGTTTTTT. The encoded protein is CASSPRGLLNTGELFF.

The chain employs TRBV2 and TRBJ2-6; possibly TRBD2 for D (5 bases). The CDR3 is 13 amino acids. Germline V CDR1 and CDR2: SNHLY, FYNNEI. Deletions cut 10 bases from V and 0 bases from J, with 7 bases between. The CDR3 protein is CAKRISGANVLTF. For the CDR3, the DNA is TGTGCCAAGCGGATCTCTGGGGCCAACGTCCTGACTTTC. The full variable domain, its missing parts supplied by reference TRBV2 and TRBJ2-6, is EPEVTQTPSHQVTQMGQEVILRCVPISNHLYFYWYRQILGQKVEFLVSFYNNEISEKSEIFDDQFSVERPDGSNFTLKIRSTKLEDSAMYFCAKRISGANVLTFGAGSRLTVL.

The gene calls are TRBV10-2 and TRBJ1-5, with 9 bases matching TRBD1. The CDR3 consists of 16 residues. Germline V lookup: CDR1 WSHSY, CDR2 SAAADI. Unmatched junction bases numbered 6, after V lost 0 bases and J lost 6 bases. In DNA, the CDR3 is TGCGCCAGCAGTGAGTCGGGACAGGGAATGGGTCAGCCCCAGCATTTT. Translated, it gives CASSESGQGMGQPQHF.